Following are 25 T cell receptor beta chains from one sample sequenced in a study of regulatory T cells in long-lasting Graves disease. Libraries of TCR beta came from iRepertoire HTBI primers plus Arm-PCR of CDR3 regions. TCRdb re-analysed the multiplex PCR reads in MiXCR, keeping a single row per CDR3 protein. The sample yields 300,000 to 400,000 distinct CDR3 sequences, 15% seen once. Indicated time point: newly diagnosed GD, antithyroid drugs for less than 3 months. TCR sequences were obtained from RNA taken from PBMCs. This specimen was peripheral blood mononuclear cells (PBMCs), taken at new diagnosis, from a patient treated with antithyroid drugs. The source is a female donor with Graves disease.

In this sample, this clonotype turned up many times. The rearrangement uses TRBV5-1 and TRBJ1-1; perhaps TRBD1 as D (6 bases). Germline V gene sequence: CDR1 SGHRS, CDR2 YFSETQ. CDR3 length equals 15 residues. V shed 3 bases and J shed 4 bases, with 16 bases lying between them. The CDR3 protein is CASSSPGGSGTEAFF. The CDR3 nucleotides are TGCGCCAGCAGCTCCCCGGGGGGCAGCGGCACTGAAGCTTTCTTT.

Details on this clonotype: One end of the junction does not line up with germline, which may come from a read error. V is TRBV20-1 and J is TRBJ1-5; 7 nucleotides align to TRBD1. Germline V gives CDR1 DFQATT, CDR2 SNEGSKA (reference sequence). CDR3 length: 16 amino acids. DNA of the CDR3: TGCAGTGCGACCGAGGCAGGGGGAAGGGTAGGACAGCCCCGGCATTTC. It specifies CSATEAGGRVGQPRHF.

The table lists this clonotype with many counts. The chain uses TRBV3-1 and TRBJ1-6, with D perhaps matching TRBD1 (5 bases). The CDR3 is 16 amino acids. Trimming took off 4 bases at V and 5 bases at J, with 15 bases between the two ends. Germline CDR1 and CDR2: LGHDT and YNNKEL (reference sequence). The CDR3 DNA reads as TGTGCCAGCAGCCCGTGGGGCCGCCTTGATAATTCACCCCTCCACTTT. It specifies CASSPWGRLDNSPLHF.

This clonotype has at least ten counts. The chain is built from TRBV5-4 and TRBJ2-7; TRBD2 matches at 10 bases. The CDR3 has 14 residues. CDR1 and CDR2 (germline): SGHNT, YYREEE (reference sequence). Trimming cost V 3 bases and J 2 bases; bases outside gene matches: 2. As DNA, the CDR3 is TGTGCCAGCAGCTCCGGGACTAGCGCCTACGAGCAGTACTTC. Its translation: CASSSGTSAYEQYF. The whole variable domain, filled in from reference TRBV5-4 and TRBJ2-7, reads ETGVTQSPTHLIKTRGQQVTLRCSSQSGHNTVSWYQQALGQGPQFIFQYYREEENGRGNFPPRFSGLQFPNYSSELNVNALELDDSALYLCASSSGTSAYEQYFGPGTRLTVT.

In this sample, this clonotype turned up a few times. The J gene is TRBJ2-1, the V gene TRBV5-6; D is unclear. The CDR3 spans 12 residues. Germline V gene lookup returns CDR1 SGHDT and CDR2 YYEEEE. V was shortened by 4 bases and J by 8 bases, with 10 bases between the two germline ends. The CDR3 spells CASSDLAHEQFF. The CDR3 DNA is TGTGCCAGCAGCGATCTCGCGCATGAGCAGTTCTTC.

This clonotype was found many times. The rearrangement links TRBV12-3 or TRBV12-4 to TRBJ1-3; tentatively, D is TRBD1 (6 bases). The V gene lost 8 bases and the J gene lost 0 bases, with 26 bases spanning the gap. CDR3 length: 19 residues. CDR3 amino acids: CASGVNPGHQVNSGNTIYF. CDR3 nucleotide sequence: TGTGCCAGCGGCGTGAACCCGGGACACCAAGTAAACTCTGGAAACACCATATATTTT.

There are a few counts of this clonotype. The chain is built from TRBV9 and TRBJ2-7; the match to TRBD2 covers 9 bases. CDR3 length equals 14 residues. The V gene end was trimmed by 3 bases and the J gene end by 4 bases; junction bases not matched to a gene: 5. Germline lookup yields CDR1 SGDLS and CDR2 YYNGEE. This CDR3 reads CASSEGTSRYEQYF. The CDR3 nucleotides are TGTGCCAGCAGCGAGGGGACTAGCAGGTACGAGCAGTACTTC.

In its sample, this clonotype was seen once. The DNA for the CDR3 is TGTGCCAGTAGTCCGTTGTCGGGGGTGGGCACTGAAGCTTTCTTT. This translates into CASSPLSGVGTEAFF. This chain joins TRBV19 and TRBJ1-1; a possible D gene is TRBD1 (5 bases). V gave up 5 bases and J gave up 4 bases, with 17 bases separating them. CDR3 size: 15 residues. Germline CDR1 LNHDA, CDR2 SQIVND (reference sequence).

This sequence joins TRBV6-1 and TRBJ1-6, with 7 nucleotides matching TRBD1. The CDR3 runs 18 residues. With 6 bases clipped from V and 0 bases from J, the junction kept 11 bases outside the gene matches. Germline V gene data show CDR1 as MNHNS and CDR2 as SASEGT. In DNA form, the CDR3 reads TGTGCCAGCAGCCCGGTCACAGGGGCCAGCTCCTATAATTCACCCCTCCACTTT. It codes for CASSPVTGASSYNSPLHF.

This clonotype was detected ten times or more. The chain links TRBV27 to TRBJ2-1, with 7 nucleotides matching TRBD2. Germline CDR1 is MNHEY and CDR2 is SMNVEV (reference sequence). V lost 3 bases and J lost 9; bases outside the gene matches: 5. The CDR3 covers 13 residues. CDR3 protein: CASSFGEGGEQFF. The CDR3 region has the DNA TGTGCCAGCAGTTTTGGGGAGGGAGGTGAGCAGTTCTTC.

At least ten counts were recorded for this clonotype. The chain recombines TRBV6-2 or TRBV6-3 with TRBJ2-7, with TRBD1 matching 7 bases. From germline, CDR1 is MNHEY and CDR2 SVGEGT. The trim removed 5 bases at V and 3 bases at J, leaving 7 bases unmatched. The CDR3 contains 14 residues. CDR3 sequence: CASSLRDSDYEQYF. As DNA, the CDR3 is TGTGCCAGCAGTCTCCGGGACAGTGACTACGAGCAGTACTTC.

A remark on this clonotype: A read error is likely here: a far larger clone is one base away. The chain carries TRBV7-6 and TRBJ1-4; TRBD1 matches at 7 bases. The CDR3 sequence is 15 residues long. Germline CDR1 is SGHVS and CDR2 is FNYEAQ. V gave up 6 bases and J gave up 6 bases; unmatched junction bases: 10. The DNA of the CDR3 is TGTGCCAGCAGGCCCCGGGACAGCCGATATGAAAAACTGTTTTTT. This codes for CASRPRDSRYEKLFF.

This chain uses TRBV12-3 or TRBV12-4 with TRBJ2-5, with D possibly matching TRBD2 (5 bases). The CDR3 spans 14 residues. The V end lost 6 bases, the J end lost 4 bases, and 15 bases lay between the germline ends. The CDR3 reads CASRGWGVGETQYF. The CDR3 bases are TGTGCCAGCAGAGGGTGGGGAGTCGGAGAGACCCAGTACTTC.

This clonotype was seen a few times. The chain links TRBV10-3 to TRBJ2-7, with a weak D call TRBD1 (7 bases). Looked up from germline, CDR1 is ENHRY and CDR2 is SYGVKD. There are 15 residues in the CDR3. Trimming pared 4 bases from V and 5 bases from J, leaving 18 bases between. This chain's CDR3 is CAISAGAGGSHEQYF. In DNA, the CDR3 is TGTGCCATCAGTGCCGGGGCAGGGGGGTCCCACGAGCAGTACTTC.

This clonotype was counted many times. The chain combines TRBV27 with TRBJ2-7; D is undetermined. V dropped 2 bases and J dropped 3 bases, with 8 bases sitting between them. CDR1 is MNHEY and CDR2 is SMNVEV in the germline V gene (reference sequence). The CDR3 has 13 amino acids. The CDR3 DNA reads TGTGCCAGCAGTTTAAGCAGAGACTACGAGCAGTACTTC. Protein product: CASSLSRDYEQYF.

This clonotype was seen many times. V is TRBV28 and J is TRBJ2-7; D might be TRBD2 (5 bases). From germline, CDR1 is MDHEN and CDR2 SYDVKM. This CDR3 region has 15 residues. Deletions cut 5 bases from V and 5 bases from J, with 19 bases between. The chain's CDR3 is CASSPRGSEADEQYF. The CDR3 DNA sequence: TGTGCCAGCAGTCCCCGAGGGTCTGAAGCGGACGAGCAGTACTTC.

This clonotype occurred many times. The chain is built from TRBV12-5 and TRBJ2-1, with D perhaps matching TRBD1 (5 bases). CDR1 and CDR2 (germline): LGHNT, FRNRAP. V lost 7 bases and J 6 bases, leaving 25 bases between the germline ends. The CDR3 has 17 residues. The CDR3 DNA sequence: TGTGCTAGTGAGTTCCCGAACGGAGTACCCCAGGGCAATGAGCAGTTCTTC. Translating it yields CASEFPNGVPQGNEQFF.

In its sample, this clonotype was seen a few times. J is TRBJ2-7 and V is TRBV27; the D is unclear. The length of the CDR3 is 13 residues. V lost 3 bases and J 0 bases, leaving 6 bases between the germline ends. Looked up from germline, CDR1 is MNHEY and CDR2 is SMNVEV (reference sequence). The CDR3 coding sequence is TGTGCCAGCAGTTTTATCGGCTCCTACGAGCAGTACTTC. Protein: CASSFIGSYEQYF.

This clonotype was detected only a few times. In nucleotides, the CDR3 is TGTGCCAGCAGTTTCCGAACCAACACCGGGGAGCTGTTTTTT. It specifies CASSFRTNTGELFF. The V and J genes are TRBV12-3 or TRBV12-4 and TRBJ2-2; D remains ambiguous. V lost 3 bases, J lost 2 bases, and 7 bases lay in between. The CDR3 has 14 residues.

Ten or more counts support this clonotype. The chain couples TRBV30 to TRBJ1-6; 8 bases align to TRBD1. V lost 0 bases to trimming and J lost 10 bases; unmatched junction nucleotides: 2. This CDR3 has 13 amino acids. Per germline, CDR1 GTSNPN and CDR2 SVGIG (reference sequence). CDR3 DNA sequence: TGTGCCTGGAGTGTACAGGGGGGGTCACCCCTCCACTTT. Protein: CAWSVQGGSPLHF.

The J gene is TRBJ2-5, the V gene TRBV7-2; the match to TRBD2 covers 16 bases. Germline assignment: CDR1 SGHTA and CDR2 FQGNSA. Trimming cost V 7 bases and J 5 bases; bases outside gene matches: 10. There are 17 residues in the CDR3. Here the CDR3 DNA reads TGTGCCAGCACCCTTGGGACTAGCGGGGGGGGGTTGGAGACCCAGTACTTC. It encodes CASTLGTSGGGLETQYF.

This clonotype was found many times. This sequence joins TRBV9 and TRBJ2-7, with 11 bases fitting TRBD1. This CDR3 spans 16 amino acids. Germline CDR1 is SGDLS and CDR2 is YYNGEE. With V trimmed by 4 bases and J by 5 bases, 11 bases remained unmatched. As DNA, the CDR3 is TGTGCCAGCAGCCCAAACCAGGGGACAGGGGGGAACGAGCAGTACTTC. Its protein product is CASSPNQGTGGNEQYF. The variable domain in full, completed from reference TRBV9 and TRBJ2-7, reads DSGVTQTPKHLITATGQRVTLRCSPRSGDLSVYWYQQSLDQGLQFLIQYYNGEERAKGNILERFSAQQFPDLHSELNLSSLELGDSALYFCASSPNQGTGGNEQYFGPGTRLTVT.

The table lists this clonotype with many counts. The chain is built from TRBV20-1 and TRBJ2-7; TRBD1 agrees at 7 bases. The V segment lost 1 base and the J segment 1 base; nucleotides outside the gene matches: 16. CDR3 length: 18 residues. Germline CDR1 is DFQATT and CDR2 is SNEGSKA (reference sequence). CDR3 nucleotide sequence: TGCAGTGCTAGAGTCCCCCCCAGCAGGGCAGGGGGTTCCTACGAGCAGTACTTC. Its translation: CSARVPPSRAGGSYEQYF.

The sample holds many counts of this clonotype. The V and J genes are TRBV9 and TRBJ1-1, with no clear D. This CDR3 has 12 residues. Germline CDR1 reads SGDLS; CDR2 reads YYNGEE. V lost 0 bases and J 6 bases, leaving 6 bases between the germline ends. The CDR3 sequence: CASSVGTAEAFF. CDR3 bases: TGTGCCAGCAGCGTAGGAACGGCTGAAGCTTTCTTT. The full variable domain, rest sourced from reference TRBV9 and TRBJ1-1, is DSGVTQTPKHLITATGQRVTLRCSPRSGDLSVYWYQQSLDQGLQFLIQYYNGEERAKGNILERFSAQQFPDLHSELNLSSLELGDSALYFCASSVGTAEAFFGQGTRLTVV.

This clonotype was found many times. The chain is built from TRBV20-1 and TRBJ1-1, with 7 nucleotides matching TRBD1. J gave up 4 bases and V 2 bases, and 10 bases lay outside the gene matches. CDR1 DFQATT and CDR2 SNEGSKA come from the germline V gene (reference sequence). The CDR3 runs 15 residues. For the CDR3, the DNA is TGCAGTGCTAGACCCAGAACCGGGACAGTCACTGAAGCTTTCTTT. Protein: CSARPRTGTVTEAFF.